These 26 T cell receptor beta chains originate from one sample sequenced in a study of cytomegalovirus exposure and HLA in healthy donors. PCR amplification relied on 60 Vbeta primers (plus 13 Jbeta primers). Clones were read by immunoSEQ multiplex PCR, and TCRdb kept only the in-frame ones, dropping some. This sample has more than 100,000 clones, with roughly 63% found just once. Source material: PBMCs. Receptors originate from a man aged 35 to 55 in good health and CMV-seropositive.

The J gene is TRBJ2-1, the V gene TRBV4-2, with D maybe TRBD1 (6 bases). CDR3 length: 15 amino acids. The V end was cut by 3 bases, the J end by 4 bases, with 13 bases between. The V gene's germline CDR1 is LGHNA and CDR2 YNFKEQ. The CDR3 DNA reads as TGTGCCAGCAGCCACGGGACAATGAGTTACAATGAGCAGTTCTTC. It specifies CASSHGTMSYNEQFF.

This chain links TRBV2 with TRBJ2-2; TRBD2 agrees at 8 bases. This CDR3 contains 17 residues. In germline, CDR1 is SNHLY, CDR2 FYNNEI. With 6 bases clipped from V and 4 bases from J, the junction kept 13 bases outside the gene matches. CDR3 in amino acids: CASRKYLSGKGTGELFF. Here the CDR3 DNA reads TGTGCCAGCAGGAAATACCTTAGCGGGAAGGGCACCGGGGAGCTGTTTTTT.

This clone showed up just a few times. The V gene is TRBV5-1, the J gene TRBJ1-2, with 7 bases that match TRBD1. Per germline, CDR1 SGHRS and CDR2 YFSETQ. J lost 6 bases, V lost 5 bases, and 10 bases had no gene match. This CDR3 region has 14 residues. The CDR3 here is CASRRTGVTDGYTF. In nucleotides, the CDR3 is TGCGCCAGCAGACGTACAGGGGTTACAGATGGCTACACCTTC.

The CDR3: CASSLTRLAGGRTDTQYF. The CDR3 bases are TGTGCCAGCAGCTTAACCCGACTAGCGGGAGGTAGAACAGATACGCAGTATTTT. V and J are TRBV7-2 and TRBJ2-3; TRBD2 matches 13 bases. There are 18 residues in the CDR3. With V trimmed by 2 bases and J by 3 bases, 8 bases remained unmatched. CDR1 and CDR2 from the germline V gene are SGHTA and FQGNSA.

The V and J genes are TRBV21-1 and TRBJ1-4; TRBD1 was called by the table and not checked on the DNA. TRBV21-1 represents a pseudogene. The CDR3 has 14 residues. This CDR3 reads CASSDQGAPEKLFF. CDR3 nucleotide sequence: TGTGCCAGCAGCGATCAGGGGGCGCCCGAAAAACTGTTTTTT.

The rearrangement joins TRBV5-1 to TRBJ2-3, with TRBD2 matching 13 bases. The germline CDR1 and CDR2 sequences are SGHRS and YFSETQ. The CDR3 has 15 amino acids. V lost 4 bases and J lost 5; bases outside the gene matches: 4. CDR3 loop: CASSAGLAGVDTQYF. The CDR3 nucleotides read TGCGCCAGCAGCGCCGGACTAGCGGGGGTAGATACGCAGTATTTT.

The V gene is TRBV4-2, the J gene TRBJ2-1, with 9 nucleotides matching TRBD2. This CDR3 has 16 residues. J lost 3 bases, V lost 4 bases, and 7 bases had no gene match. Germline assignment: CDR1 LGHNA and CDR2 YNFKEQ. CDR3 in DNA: TGTGCCAGCAGCCCCGAAGCGGGAGGCTACTACAATGAGCAGTTCTTC. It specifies CASSPEAGGYYNEQFF.

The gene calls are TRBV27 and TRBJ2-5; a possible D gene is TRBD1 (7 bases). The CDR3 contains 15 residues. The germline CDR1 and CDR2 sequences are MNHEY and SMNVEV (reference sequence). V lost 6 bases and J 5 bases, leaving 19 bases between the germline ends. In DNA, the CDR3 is TGTGCCAGCAGACCACAGGGGAGGTCACGGGAGACCCAGTACTTC. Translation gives CASRPQGRSRETQYF.

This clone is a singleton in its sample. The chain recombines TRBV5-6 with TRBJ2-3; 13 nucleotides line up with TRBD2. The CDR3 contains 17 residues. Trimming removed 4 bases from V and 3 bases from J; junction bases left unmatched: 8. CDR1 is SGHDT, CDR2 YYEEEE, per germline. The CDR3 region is CASSRRTSGSVTDTQYF. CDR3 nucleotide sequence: TGTGCCAGCAGCCGGAGGACTAGCGGGAGTGTAACAGATACGCAGTATTTT. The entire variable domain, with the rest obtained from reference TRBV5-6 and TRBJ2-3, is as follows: DAGVTQSPTHLIKTRGQQVTLRCSPKSGHDTVSWYQQALGQGPQFIFQYYEEEERQRGNFPDRFSGHQFPNYSSELNVNALLLGDSALYLCASSRRTSGSVTDTQYFGPGTRLTVL.

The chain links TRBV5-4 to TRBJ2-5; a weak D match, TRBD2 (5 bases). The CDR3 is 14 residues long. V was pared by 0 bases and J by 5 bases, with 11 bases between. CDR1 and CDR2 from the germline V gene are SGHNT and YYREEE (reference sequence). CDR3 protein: CASSLARGRETQYF. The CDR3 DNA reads TGTGCCAGCAGCTTGGCCCGGGGTCGTGAGACCCAGTACTTC.

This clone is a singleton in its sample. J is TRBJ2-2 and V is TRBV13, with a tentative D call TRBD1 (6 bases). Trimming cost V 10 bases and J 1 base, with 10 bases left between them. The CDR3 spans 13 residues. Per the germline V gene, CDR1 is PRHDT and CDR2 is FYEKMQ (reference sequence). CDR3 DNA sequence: TGTGCCACCTCACAGGGGAACACCGGGGAGCTGTTTTTT. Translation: CATSQGNTGELFF.

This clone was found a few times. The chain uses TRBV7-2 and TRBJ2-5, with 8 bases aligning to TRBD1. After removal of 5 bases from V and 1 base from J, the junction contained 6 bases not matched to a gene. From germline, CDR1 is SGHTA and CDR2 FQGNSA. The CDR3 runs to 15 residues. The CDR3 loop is CASSLNDRGQETQYF. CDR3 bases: TGTGCCAGCAGCCTAAACGACAGGGGCCAAGAGACCCAGTACTTC. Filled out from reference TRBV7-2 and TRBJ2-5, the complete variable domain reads GAGVSQSPSNKVTEKGKDVELRCDPISGHTALYWYRQSLGQGLEFLIYFQGNSAPDKSGLPSDRFSAERTGGSVSTLTIQRTQQEDSAVYLCASSLNDRGQETQYFGPGTRLLVL.

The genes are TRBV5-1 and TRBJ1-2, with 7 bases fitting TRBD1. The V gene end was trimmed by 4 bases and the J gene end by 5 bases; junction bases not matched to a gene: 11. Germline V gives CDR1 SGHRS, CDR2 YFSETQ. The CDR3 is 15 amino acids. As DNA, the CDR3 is TGCGCCAGCAGCGTACAGGGGCCGACTCCGTATGGCTACACCTTC. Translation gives CASSVQGPTPYGYTF.

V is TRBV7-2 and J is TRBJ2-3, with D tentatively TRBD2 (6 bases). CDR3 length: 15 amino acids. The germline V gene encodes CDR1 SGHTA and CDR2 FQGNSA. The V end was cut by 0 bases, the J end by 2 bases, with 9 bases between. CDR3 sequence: CASSLASGNTDTQYF. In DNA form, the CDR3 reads TGTGCCAGCAGCTTAGCTAGCGGTAACACAGATACGCAGTATTTT.

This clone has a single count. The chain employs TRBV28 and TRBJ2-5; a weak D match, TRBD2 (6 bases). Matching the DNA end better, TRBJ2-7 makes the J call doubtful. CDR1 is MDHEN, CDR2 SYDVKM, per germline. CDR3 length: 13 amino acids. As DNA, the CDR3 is TGTGCCAGCAGGATCGGGACTGTTTACGAGCAGTACTTC. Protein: CASRIGTVYEQYF.

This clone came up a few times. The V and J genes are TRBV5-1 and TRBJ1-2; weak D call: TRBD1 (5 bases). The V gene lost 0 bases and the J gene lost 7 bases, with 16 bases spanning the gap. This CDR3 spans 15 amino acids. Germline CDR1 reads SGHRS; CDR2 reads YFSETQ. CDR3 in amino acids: CASSLAPTGGSGYTF. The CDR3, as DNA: TGCGCCAGCAGCTTGGCCCCCACGGGGGGGAGTGGCTACACCTTC.

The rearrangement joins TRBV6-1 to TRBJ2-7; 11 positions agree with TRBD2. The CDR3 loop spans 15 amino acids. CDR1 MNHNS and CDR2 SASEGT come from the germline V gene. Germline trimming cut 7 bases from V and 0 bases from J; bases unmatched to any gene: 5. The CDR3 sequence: CASTQTSGASYEQYF. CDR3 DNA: TGTGCCAGCACCCAGACTAGCGGGGCCTCCTACGAGCAGTACTTC.

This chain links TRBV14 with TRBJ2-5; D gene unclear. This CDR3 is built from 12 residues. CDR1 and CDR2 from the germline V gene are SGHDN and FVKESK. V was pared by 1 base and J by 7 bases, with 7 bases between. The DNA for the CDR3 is TGTGCCAGCAGCCAAGCGGTTGGGACCCAGTACTTC. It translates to CASSQAVGTQYF.

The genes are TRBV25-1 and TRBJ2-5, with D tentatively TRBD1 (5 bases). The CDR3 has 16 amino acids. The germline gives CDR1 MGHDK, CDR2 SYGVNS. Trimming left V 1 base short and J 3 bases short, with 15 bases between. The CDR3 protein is CASSESPGMVEETQYF. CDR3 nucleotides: TGTGCCAGCAGTGAATCCCCAGGGATGGTGGAAGAGACCCAGTACTTC.

As DNA, the CDR3 is TGTGCCAGTAGTGACAGGGGGCGGACAGATACGCAGTATTTT. Amino acid sequence: CASSDRGRTDTQYF. This chain links TRBV19 with TRBJ2-3; 10 bases are a match to TRBD1. CDR1 and CDR2 (germline): LNHDA, SQIVND (reference sequence). The CDR3 covers 14 residues. Unmatched junction bases numbered 2, after V lost 5 bases and J lost 3 bases.

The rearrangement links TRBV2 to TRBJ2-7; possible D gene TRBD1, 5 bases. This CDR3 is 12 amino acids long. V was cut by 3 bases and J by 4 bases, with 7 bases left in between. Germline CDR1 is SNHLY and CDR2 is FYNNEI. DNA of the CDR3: TGTGCCAGCAGTGACCAGGGTTACGAGCAGTACTTC. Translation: CASSDQGYEQYF.

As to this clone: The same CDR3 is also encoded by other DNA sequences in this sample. The CDR3 DNA follows: TGCGCCAGCAGCCAAACAGGGAACACTGAAGCTTTCTTT. Its protein product is CASSQTGNTEAFF. The chain links TRBV4-1 to TRBJ1-1, with D possibly matching TRBD1 (5 bases). The germline V gene encodes CDR1 MGHRA and CDR2 YSYEKL. The CDR3 totals 13 residues. V was shortened by 2 bases and J by 1 base, with 5 bases between the two germline ends.

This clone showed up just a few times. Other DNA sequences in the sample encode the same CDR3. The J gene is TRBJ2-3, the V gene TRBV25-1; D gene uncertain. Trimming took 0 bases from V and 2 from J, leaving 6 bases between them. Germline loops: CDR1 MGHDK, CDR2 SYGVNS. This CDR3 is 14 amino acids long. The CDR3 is CASSEYRATDTQYF. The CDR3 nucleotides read TGTGCCAGCAGTGAATACCGAGCCACAGATACGCAGTATTTT.

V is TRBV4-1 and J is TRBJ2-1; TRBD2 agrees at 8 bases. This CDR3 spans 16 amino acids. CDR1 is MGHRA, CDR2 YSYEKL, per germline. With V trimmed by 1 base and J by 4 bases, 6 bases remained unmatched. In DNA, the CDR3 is TGCGCCAGCAGCCAAGCCGGGACTAGTACTTACAATGAGCAGTTCTTC. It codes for CASSQAGTSTYNEQFF.

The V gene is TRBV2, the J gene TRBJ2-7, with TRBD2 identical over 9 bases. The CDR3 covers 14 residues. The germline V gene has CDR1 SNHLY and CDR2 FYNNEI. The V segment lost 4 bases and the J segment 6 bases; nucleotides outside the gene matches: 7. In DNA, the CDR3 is TGTGCCAGCAGTGGAGGGCCGCGGGAGGGCGAGCAGTACTTC. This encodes CASSGGPREGEQYF. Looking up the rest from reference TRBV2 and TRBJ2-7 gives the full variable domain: EPEVTQTPSHQVTQMGQEVILRCVPISNHLYFYWYRQILGQKVEFLVSFYNNEISEKSEIFDDQFSVERPDGSNFTLKIRSTKLEDSAMYFCASSGGPREGEQYFGPGTRLTVT.

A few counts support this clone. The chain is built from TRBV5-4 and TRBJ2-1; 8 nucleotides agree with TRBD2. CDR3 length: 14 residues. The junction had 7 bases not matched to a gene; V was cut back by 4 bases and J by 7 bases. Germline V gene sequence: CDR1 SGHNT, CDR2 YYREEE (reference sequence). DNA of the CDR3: TGTGCCAGCAGCATAAGGACTAGCCGGAATGAGCAGTTCTTC. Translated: CASSIRTSRNEQFF.